The T cell receptor beta chain described here comes from a study of neurological immune-mediated disorders. Study summary: The multiple sclerosis group of some 35 included approximately 30 relapsing-remitting and 3 secondary progressive patients.

It was from 2 million PBMCs stored at -80 C that the unsorted libraries were obtained. Germline assignment: CDR1 DFQATT and CDR2 SNEGSKA (reference sequence). This CDR3 region has 16 residues. V was clipped by 6 bases and J by 1 base, with 20 bases between them. The output of every sequencing run, over 190 million TCR-beta sequences, came from 15-18 subjects. Each CDR3 protein is one row after TCRdb ran MiXCR on the 5' RACE reads. The sample holds 70,000 to 90,000 distinct CDR3 sequences, less than 5.5% seen once. In its sample, this clonotype was seen many times. Its antigen is still unknown. Study results and limitations: One related-CDR3 cluster, which may be a signature, held the repertoires of 18 of 34 multiple sclerosis patients after phylogenetic grouping.

Sequencing was performed on PBMCs. The gene calls are TRBV20-1 and TRBJ2-3; D may be TRBD2 (5 bases). The origin of this receptor is a woman aged 30 to 39 with multiple sclerosis. The CDR3 DNA sequence: TGCAGTGCCACCCCTGAGGGTGGGTTTCGCACAGATACGCAGTATTTT. Residues: CSATPEGGFRTDTQYF.